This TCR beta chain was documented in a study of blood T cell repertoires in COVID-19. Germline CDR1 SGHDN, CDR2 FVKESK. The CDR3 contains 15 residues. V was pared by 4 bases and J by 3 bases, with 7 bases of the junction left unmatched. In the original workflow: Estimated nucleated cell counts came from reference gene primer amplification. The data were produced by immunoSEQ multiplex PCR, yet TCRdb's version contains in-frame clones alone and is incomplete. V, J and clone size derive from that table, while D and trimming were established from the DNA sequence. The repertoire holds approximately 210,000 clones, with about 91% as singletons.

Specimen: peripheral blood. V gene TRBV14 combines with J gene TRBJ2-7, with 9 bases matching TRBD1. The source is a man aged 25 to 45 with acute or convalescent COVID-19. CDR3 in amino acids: CASSRRTGALYEQYF. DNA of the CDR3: TGTGCCAGCAGCCGTAGGACAGGGGCTCTCTACGAGCAGTACTTC.